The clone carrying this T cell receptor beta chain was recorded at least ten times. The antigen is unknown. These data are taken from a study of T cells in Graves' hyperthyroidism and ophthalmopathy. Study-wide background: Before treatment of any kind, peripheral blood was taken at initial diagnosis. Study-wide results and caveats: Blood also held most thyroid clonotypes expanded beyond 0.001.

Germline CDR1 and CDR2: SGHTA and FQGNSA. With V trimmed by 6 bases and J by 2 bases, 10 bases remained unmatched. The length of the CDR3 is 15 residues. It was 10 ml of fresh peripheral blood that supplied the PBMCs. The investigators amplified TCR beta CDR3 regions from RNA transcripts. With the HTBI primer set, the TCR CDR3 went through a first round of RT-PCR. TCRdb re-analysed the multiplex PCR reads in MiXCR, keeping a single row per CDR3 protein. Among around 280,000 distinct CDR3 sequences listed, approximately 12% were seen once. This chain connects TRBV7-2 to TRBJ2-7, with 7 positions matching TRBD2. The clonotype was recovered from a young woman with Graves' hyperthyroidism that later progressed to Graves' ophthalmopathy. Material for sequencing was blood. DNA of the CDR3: TGTGCCAGCAGACCTCGTCTAGCGGCTCCCTACGAGCAGTACTTC. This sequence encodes CASRPRLAAPYEQYF.